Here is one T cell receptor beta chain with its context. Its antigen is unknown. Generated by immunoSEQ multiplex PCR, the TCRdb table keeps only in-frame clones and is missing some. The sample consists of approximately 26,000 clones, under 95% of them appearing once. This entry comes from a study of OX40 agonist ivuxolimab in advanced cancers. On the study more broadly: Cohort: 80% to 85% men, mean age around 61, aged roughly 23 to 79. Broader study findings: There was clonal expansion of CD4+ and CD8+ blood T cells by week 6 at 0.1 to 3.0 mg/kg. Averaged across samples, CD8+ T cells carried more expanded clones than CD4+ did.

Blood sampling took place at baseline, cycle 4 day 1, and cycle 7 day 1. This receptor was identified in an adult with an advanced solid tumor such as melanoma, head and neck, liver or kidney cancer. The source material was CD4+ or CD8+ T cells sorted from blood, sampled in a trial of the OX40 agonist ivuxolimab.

Written as DNA, the CDR3 is TGTGCCAGCAGCCCCGGGGCATACGAGCAGTACTTC. It codes for CASSPGAYEQYF. The V call is TRBV11-3, the J call TRBJ2-7, with D possibly being TRBD1 or TRBD2 (5 bases each). This CDR3 region has 12 residues. Germline loops: CDR1 SGHNT, CDR2 YENEEA. The V end was cut by 5 bases, the J end by 4 bases, with 9 bases between.